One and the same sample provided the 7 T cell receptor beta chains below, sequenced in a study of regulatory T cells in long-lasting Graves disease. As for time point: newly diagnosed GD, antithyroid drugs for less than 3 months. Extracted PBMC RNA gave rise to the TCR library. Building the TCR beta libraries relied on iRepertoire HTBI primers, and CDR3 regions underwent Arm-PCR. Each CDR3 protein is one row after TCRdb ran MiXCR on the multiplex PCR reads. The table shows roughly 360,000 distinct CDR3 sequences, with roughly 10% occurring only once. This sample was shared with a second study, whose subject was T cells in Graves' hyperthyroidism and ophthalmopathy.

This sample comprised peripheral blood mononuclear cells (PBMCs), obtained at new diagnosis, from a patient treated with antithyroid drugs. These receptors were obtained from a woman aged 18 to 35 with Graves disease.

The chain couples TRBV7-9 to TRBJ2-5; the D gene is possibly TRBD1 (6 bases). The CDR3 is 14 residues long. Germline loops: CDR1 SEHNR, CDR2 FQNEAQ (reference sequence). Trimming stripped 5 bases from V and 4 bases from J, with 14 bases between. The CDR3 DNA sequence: TGTGCCAGCAGCGCTCAGGGGTTTCGAGAGACCCAGTACTTC. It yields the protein CASSAQGFRETQYF.

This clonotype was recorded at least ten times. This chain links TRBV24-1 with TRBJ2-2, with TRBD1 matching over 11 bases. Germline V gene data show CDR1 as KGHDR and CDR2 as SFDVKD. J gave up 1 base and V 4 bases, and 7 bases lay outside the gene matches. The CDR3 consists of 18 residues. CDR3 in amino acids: CATSDPEGTGGNTGELFF. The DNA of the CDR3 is TGTGCCACCAGTGACCCTGAGGGGACAGGGGGGAACACCGGGGAGCTGTTTTTT.

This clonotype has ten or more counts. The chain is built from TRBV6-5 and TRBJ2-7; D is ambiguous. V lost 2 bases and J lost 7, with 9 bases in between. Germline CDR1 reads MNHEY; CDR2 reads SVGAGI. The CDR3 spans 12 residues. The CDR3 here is CASSYTTGEQYF. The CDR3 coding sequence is TGTGCCAGCAGTTACACTACTGGAGAGCAGTACTTC.

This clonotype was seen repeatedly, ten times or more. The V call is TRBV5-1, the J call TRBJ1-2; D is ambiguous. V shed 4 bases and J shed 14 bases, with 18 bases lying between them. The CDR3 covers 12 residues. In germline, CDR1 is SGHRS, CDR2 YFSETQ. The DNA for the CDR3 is TGCGCCAGCAGCCCTGATTCTCTCCTCAGTACCTTC. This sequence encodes CASSPDSLLSTF.

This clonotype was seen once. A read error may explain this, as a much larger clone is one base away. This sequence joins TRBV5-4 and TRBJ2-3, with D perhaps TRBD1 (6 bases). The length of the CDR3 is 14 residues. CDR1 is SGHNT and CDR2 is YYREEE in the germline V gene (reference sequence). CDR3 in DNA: TGTGCCAGCAGCTCAGGGGAGCGGTCAGATACGCGGTATTTT. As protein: CASSSGERSDTRYF.

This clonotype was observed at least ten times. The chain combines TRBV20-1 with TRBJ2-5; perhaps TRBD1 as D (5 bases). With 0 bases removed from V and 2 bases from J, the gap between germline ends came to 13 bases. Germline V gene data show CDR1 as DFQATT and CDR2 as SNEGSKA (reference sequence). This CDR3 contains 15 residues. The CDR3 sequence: CSAREQGVVQETQYF. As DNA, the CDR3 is TGCAGTGCTAGAGAGCAGGGTGTGGTACAAGAGACCCAGTACTTC.

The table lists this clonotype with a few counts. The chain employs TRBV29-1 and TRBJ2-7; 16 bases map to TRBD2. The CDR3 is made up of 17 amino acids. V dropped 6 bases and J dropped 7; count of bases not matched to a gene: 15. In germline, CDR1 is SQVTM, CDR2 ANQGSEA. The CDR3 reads CSVGGLAGGPPYREQYF. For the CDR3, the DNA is TGCAGCGTCGGGGGACTAGCGGGAGGGCCCCCCTATCGGGAGCAGTACTTC.